This T cell receptor (beta chain) was sequenced in a study of cytomegalovirus exposure and HLA in healthy donors. The primer mix had 60 Vbeta and 13 Jbeta primers. Using immunoSEQ multiplex PCR, the repertoire was profiled, and TCRdb retains in-frame clones only, with some absent. The sample contains about 150,000 clones, 75% of which appear only once. The CDR3 runs 13 residues. The V segment lost 6 bases and the J segment 7 bases; nucleotides outside the gene matches: 4. The V gene's germline CDR1 is MRHNA and CDR2 SNTAGT. The J gene is TRBJ2-2, the V gene TRBV6-4; the match to TRBD1 covers 8 bases. The clonotype comes from a man in his late teens or twenties in good health and CMV-seronegative. Sequenced material: PBMCs. CDR3 nucleotides: TGTGCCAGCAGCCCAGGGGGCGGCGGGGAGCTGTTTTTT. It is translated as CASSPGGGGELFF.